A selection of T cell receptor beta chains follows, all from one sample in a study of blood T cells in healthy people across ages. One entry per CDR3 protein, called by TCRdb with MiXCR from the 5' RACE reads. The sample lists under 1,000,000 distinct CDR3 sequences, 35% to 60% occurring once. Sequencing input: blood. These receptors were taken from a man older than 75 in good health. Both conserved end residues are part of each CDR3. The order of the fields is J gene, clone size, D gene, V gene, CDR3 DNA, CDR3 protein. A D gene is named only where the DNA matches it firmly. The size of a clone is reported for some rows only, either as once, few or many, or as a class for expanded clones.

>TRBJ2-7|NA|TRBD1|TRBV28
TGTGCCAGCAGAATGACAGGGGAAAGCTACGAGCAGTACTTC
CASRMTGESYEQYF
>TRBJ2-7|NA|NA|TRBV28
TGTGCCAGCAGTTTACAGACCCCCTACGAGCAGTACTTC
CASSLQTPYEQYF
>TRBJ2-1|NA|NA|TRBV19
TGTGCCAGTAGTATAGCCGGGATGAGCTCCTACAATGAGCAGTTCTTC
CASSIAGMSSYNEQFF
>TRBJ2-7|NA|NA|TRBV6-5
TGTGCCAGCAGTTACTCAGTATACTACGAGCAGTACTTC
CASSYSVYYEQYF
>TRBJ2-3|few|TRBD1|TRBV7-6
TGTGCCAGCAGCTCCCCCTCGACAGGGCCACGAGGAGATACGCAGTATTTT
CASSSPSTGPRGDTQYF
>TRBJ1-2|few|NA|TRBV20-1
TGCAGTGCTAGAACAACCTCCAGGGAGGGGTATAACTATGGCTACACCTTC
CSARTTSREGYNYGYTF
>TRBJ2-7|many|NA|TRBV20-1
TGCAGTCCCCGGGACCTCTACGAGCAGTACTTC
CSPRDLYEQYF
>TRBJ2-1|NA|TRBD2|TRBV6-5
TGTGCCAGCAGTTACTTAGGGACTAGCGGGAGAGGGCTCTACAATGAGCAGTTCTTC
CASSYLGTSGRGLYNEQFF
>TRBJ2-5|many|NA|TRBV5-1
TGCGCCAGCAGCTCCTGGGACATGGGACGCCAGACCCAGTACTTC
CASSSWDMGRQTQYF
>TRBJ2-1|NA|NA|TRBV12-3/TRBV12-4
TGTGCCAGCAGGACGACAGGGGGGGAAATGACTAGCGGGTACAATGAGCAGTTCTTC
CASRTTGGEMTSGYNEQFF
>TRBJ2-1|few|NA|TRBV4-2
TGTGCCAGCAGCCAAGAGGCCTCTTTCCCAGCGGGCAATGAGCAGTTCTTC
CASSQEASFPAGNEQFF
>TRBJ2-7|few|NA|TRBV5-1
TGCGCCAGCAGCTTGGTGCGGCAGGGGAACGAGCAGTACTTC
CASSLVRQGNEQYF
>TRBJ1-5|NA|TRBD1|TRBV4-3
TGCGCCAGCAGCCAGAACAGGGGGGTGTGGCCCCAGCATTTT
CASSQNRGVWPQHF
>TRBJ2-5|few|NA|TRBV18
TGTGCCAGCTCACCACCGCCCAGACAAGAGACCCAGTACTTC
CASSPPPRQETQYF
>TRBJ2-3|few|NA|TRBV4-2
TGTGCCAGCAGCCAAGTCCAAGTCAGCACAGATACGCAGTATTTT
CASSQVQVSTDTQYF
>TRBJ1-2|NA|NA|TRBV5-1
TGCGCCAGCAGCTTGCCGGCGGTAGGGGGCTACACCTTC
CASSLPAVGGYTF
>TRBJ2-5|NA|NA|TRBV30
TGTGCCTGGAGATCAAGGACTAGCAGGGGGTATGAGCAGTACTTC
CAWRSRTSRGYEQYF
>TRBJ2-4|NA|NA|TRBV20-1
TGCAGTGCTAGAGACTCAGACAGGAACATTCAGTACTTC
CSARDSDRNIQYF
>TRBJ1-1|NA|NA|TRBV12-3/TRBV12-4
TGTGCCAGCAGCCCCTTATTCAACACTGAAGCTTTCTTT
CASSPLFNTEAFF
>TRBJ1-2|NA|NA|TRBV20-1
TGCAGTGCTAGAGAGTGGCCGGGGGCAGAGCTCTATGGCTACACCTTC
CSAREWPGAELYGYTF
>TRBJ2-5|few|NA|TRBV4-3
TGCGCCAGCAGCCAAGTGTGGCAGGGTCAAGAGACCCAGTACTTC
CASSQVWQGQETQYF
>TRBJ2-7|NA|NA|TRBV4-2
TGTGCCAGCAGCCAATCTCTCACTAGCATCGGCTCCTACGAGCAGTACTTC
CASSQSLTSIGSYEQYF
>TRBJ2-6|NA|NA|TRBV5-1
TGCGCCAGCAGGACTGACAGCTCCTCTGGGGCCAACGTCCTGACTTTC
CASRTDSSSGANVLTF
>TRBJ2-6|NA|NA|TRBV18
TGTGCCAGCTCACCACGTGGTCGGGGGAATATCATGGCTGGGGCCAACGTCCTGACTTTC
CASSPRGRGNIMAGANVLTF
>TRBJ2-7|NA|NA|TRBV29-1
TGCAGCGTTGAAGCCCCTCTGGGTGGAGGCTACGAGCAGTACTTC
CSVEAPLGGGYEQYF
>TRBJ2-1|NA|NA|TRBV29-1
TGCAGCGTTGACCAATACAATGAGCAGTTCTTC
CSVDQYNEQFF
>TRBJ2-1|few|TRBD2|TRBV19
TGTGCCAGTAGTACTACGACTAGCAACAATGAGCAGTTCTTC
CASSTTTSNNEQFF
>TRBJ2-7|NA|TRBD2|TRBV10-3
TGTGCCACACACCCCTTAGCGGGAGTCAATGAGCAGTACTTC
CATHPLAGVNEQYF
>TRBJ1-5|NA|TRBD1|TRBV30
TGTGCCTGGAGGAGGACAGGGAACAATCAGCCCCAGCATTTT
CAWRRTGNNQPQHF
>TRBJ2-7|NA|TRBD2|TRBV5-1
TGCGCCAACAGCTTGGCTCGGCAGCGGGATGAGCAGTACTTC
CANSLARQRDEQYF
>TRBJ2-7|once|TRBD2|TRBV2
TGTGCCAGCAGTGTTCTCCGCGGGAGTTCCTACGAGCAGTACTTC
CASSVLRGSSYEQYF
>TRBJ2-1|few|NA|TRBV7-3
TGTGCCAGCAGCTTAGCCCACAGTCAGGGTGAGCAGTTCTTC
CASSLAHSQGEQFF
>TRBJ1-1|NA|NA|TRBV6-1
TGTGCCAGCGAAACGACCGTTGAAGCTTTCTTT
CASETTVEAFF
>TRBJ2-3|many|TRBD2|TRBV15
TGTGCCACCAAGGCAACGGGAGGGCCTCCCACTACGCAGTATTTT
CATKATGGPPTTQYF
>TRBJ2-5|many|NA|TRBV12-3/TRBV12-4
TGTGCCAGCAGTTTCGGACGCGACTTCCAAGAGACCCAGTACTTC
CASSFGRDFQETQYF
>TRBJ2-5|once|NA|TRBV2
TGTGCCAGCAGGAAGGACCGTCTACAAGAGACCCAGTACTTC
CASRKDRLQETQYF
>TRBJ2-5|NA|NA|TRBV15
TGTGCCTCCGAGCAGAGTTACCAAGAGACCCAGTACTTC
CASEQSYQETQYF